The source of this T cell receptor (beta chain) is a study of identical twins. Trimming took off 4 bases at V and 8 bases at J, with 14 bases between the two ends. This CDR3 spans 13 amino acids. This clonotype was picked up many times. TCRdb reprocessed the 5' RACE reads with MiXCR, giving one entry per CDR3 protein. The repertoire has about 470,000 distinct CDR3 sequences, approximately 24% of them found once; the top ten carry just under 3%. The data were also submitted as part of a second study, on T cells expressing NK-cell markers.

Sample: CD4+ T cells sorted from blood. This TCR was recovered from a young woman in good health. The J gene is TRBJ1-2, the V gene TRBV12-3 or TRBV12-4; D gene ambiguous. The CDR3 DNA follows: TGTGCCAGCAGTTCGTCGCTGTTGCAAGGCTACACCTTC. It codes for CASSSSLLQGYTF.